A selection of T cell receptor beta chains follows, all from one sample in a study of T cell responses to AZD1222 COVID-19 vaccine. Assay used: immunoSEQ multiplex PCR; TCRdb lists only in-frame clones, some missing. The table includes 150,000 to 200,000 clones, about 94% detected once. The starting material was peripheral blood, obtained on day 0 of AZD1222 vaccination. The receptors shown here come from an adult in good health. Each CDR3 is given with its conserved first and last residue. The order of the fields is CDR3 length, V gene, J gene, D gene, clone size, CDR3 DNA, CDR3 protein. D genes are given only for firm matches. Not every row has a clone size; where given, it reads once, few, many or a size class.

16	TRBV28	TRBJ1-2	NA	NA	TGTGCCAGCACCCCAATTTGGCAGGCAACTAACTATGGCTACACCTTC	CASTPIWQATNYGYTF
14	TRBV7-9	TRBJ1-4	TRBD1	NA	TGTGCCAGCTGCTATGGGGACAGGGTTGAAAAACTGTTTTTT	CASCYGDRVEKLFF
16	TRBV5-4	TRBJ2-5	TRBD1	once	TGTGCCAGCAGCTTGGGGGGAACAGGGGGCGGGGAGACCCAGTACTTC	CASSLGGTGGGETQYF
18	TRBV9	TRBJ2-3	TRBD2	NA	TGTGCCAGCAGCGCTAGCCCCGAAGCGGGGGTCACCACAGATACGCAGTATTTT	CASSASPEAGVTTDTQYF
15	TRBV3-1/TRBV3-2	TRBJ2-7	TRBD1	NA	TGTGCCAGCAGCAAAATGACAGGGTTGGTCTACGAGCAGTACTTC	CASSKMTGLVYEQYF
14	TRBV19	TRBJ1-5	NA	NA	TGTGCCAGTAGTATGCGGGATAGCAATCAGCCCCAGCATTTT	CASSMRDSNQPQHF
12	TRBV28	TRBJ1-5	NA	once	TGTGCCAGCAGCTCCGGTTCCGTGCCCCAGCATTTT	CASSSGSVPQHF
12	TRBV25-1	TRBJ2-7	NA	NA	TGTGCCAGCAGTGAATCTTGGGGAAAGCAGTACTTC	CASSESWGKQYF
13	TRBV2	TRBJ1-1	NA	NA	TGTGCCAGCAGTGATCCAGGGTCGGTTGAAGCTTTCTTT	CASSDPGSVEAFF
13	TRBV19	TRBJ2-3	TRBD2	NA	TGTGCCAGTACCCTAGCGGGAGCAGATACGCAGTATTTT	CASTLAGADTQYF
17	TRBV7-8	TRBJ2-5	NA	NA	TGTGCCAGCAGCTTAGTCTTCCGGCGTGCGGGAAGGGAGACCCAGTACTTC	CASSLVFRRAGRETQYF
13	TRBV7-9	TRBJ1-1	NA	NA	TGTGCCAGCAGCCAAGGAAGGAACACTGAAGCTTTCTTT	CASSQGRNTEAFF
15	TRBV27	TRBJ2-7	TRBD2	NA	TGTGCCAGCAGTTTATGGGCTAGCGGGAAGGACGAGCAGTACTTC	CASSLWASGKDEQYF
13	TRBV29-1	TRBJ1-5	NA	NA	TGCAGCGTTGGGTGGGGTTTGAATCAGCCCCAGCATTTT	CSVGWGLNQPQHF
12	TRBV7-8	TRBJ2-7	NA	few	TGTGCCAGCAGGGGGAGTTTCTACGAGCAGTACTTC	CASRGSFYEQYF
15	TRBV30	TRBJ2-7	NA	NA	TGTGCCTGGACCCCATATAAGGACCAAAGATACGAGCAGTACTTC	CAWTPYKDQRYEQYF
13	TRBV27	TRBJ2-3	NA	NA	TGTGCCAGCAGGGTCGCGAGCACAGATACGCAGTATTTT	CASRVASTDTQYF
12	TRBV7-9	TRBJ2-7	NA	NA	TGTGCCAGCAGCCTACTCACCTACGAGCAGTACTTC	CASSLLTYEQYF
12	TRBV4-3	TRBJ1-2	NA	few	TGCGCCAGCAGCCAAGAAGAGCATCCAGTAACCTTC	CASSQEEHPVTF
17	TRBV4-3	TRBJ1-2	TRBD1	NA	TGCGCCAGCAGCCAAGATCTTGGAGGGGACAGGATTAATGGCTACACCTTC	CASSQDLGGDRINGYTF
12	TRBV6-5	TRBJ2-7	NA	NA	TGTGCCAGCAGTTACGACGACTACGAGCAGTACTTC	CASSYDDYEQYF
20	TRBV9	TRBJ1-1	NA	NA	TGTGCCAGCAGCCGGGGGATGTCTTCTCTCGGGGGGTTATTGAACACTGAAGCTTTCTTT	CASSRGMSSLGGLLNTEAFF
14	TRBV2	TRBJ2-1	NA	NA	TGTGCCAGCACCCGGGCACCTATGTTGAATGAGCAGTTCTTC	CASTRAPMLNEQFF
17	TRBV18	TRBJ2-3	NA	NA	TGTGCCAGCTCACCGAACACCACAGGAGCCTTCACAGATACGCAGTATTTT	CASSPNTTGAFTDTQYF
13	TRBV18	TRBJ1-1	NA	NA	TGTGCCAGCTCACAGGGCGGGGTCACTGAAGCTTTCTTT	CASSQGGVTEAFF
13	TRBV24-1	TRBJ1-5	NA	NA	TGTGCCACCAGTGGGGGGGCCAATCAGCCCCAGCATTTT	CATSGGANQPQHF